The 25 T cell receptor beta chains below were found in one sample sequenced in a study of cytomegalovirus exposure and HLA in healthy donors. The PCR was carried out with 60 Vbeta primers and 13 Jbeta primers. The assay was immunoSEQ multiplex PCR, and TCRdb's table has in-frame clones only and misses some. The table has 95,000 to 150,000 clones, around 85% seen once; the top ten hold 2.1%. The sequenced sample was PBMCs. The receptors were gathered from a man in his thirties or forties in good health and CMV-seronegative.

The rearrangement uses TRBV27 and TRBJ1-3, with D hard to call. CDR1 MNHEY and CDR2 SMNVEV come from the germline V gene (reference sequence). V dropped 6 bases and J dropped 0 bases, with 9 bases sitting between them. The CDR3 is made up of 14 amino acids. The CDR3 loop is CASRPAASGNTIYF. The CDR3 nucleotides are TGTGCCAGCAGGCCCGCGGCCTCTGGAAACACCATATATTTT.

The chain is built from TRBV5-1 and TRBJ2-7, with D possibly TRBD2 on 7 matching bases. CDR3 length: 15 amino acids. Germline values: CDR1 SGHRS, CDR2 YFSETQ. V was clipped by 3 bases and J by 2 bases, with 15 bases between them. CDR3 protein: CASSWGWEGAYEQYF. The CDR3 DNA follows: TGCGCCAGCAGCTGGGGCTGGGAGGGGGCCTACGAGCAGTACTTC.

V gene TRBV28 combines with J gene TRBJ1-6, with D perhaps matching TRBD1 (6 bases). V was shortened by 4 bases and J by 7 bases, with 14 bases between the two germline ends. CDR3 length: 15 amino acids. Germline CDR1 MDHEN, CDR2 SYDVKM. In DNA, the CDR3 is TGTGCCAGCAGTTCCAACAGGGATGACAATTCACCCCTCCACTTT. It encodes CASSSNRDDNSPLHF.

This sequence joins TRBV6-4 and TRBJ2-1; 10 bases match TRBD1. Germline CDR1 MRHNA, CDR2 SNTAGT. J gave up 7 bases and V 2 bases, and 2 bases lay outside the gene matches. This CDR3 spans 14 amino acids. The CDR3 DNA reads TGTGCCAGCAGTGACGGACAGGGGGGGAATGAGCAGTTCTTC. Translating it yields CASSDGQGGNEQFF.

The rearrangement joins TRBV5-4 to TRBJ2-2; D gene ambiguous. The CDR3 runs 13 residues. Germline V gene lookup returns CDR1 SGHNT and CDR2 YYREEE (reference sequence). Deletions cut 2 bases from V and 5 bases from J, with 7 bases between. The CDR3 spells CASSFFSTGELFF. The CDR3 DNA reads TGTGCCAGCAGCTTTTTTTCTACCGGGGAGCTGTTTTTT.

J is TRBJ2-1 and V is TRBV11-2, with D maybe TRBD2 (6 bases). V lost 3 bases to trimming and J lost 7 bases, with 10 bases between them. The germline gives CDR1 SGHAT, CDR2 FQNNGV. This CDR3 is 13 amino acids long. CDR3 in amino acids: CASSFGAGNEQFF. CDR3 bases: TGTGCCAGCAGCTTCGGTGCGGGGAATGAGCAGTTCTTC.

The V call is TRBV18, the J call TRBJ2-5; D gene unclear. V lost 3 bases, J lost 1 base, and 9 bases lay in between. The germline CDR1 and CDR2 sequences are KGHSH and LQKENI. This CDR3 spans 14 amino acids. CDR3 in DNA: TGTGCCAGCTCACCCGCATCGGGCCAAGAGACCCAGTACTTC. It specifies CASSPASGQETQYF.

The chain uses TRBV9 and TRBJ2-1, with a weak D call TRBD2 (6 bases). CDR3 size: 16 residues. V dropped 0 bases and J dropped 4 bases, with 14 bases sitting between them. The germline V gene has CDR1 SGDLS and CDR2 YYNGEE. The CDR3 DNA sequence: TGTGCCAGCAGCGTAGGGAGGGACTTACAGTACAATGAGCAGTTCTTC. Translating it yields CASSVGRDLQYNEQFF.

This rearrangement joins TRBV7-2 to TRBJ2-1; 7 bases match TRBD2. This CDR3 comprises 18 residues. The germline CDR1 and CDR2 sequences are SGHTA and FQGNSA. The trim removed 4 bases at V and 5 bases at J, leaving 17 bases unmatched. In DNA, the CDR3 is TGTGCCAGCAGCTCCCTTATAGGGGTGCGCGGGAGTAACAATGAGCAGTTCTTC. Residues: CASSSLIGVRGSNNEQFF.

The rearrangement links TRBV30 to TRBJ2-7; TRBD1 might be the D (5 bases). The CDR3 runs 13 residues. V lost 3 bases and J 2 bases, leaving 11 bases between the germline ends. CDR1 and CDR2 from the germline V gene are GTSNPN and SVGIG (reference sequence). The CDR3 here is CAWREWTTYEQYF. DNA for the CDR3: TGTGCCTGGAGGGAGTGGACAACCTACGAGCAGTACTTC.

This clone has just a few counts. In the same sample, other DNA sequences code for this CDR3. The V and J genes are TRBV11-2 and TRBJ2-1; no reliable D call. Trimming left V 1 base short and J 5 bases short, with 6 bases between. This CDR3 has 13 amino acids. CDR1 is SGHAT, CDR2 FQNNGV, per germline. The CDR3 reads CASSLGLDNEQFF. The CDR3 nucleotides read TGTGCCAGCAGCTTAGGGCTAGACAATGAGCAGTTCTTC.

The J gene is TRBJ2-7, the V gene TRBV6-1; D remains ambiguous. The V gene's germline CDR1 is MNHNS and CDR2 SASEGT. V lost 6 bases, J lost 3 bases, and 9 bases lay in between. CDR3 length equals 12 residues. Here the CDR3 DNA reads TGTGCCAGCAGGGAATCGGGCTACGAGCAGTACTTC. Its translation: CASRESGYEQYF.

The J gene is TRBJ2-3, the V gene TRBV28, with a tentative D call TRBD2 (5 bases). Germline assignment: CDR1 MDHEN and CDR2 SYDVKM. V gave up 8 bases and J gave up 0 bases, with 18 bases separating them. This CDR3 region has 16 residues. The CDR3 spells CASSPGLRLSTDTQYF. CDR3 nucleotide sequence: TGTGCCAGCTCTCCGGGATTGCGTTTAAGCACAGATACGCAGTATTTT. The variable domain in full, with the rest retrieved from reference TRBV28 and TRBJ2-3, is DVKVTQSSRYLVKRTGEKVFLECVQDMDHENMFWYRQDPGLGLRLIYFSYDVKMKEKGDIPEGYSVSREKKERFSLILESASTNQTSMYLCASSPGLRLSTDTQYFGPGTRLTVL.

This clone came up a few times. This chain joins TRBV5-1 and TRBJ2-5; TRBD2 aligns across 9 bases. The J call is doubtful: the DNA matches TRBJ2-7 better. The length of the CDR3 is 16 residues. The germline V gene encodes CDR1 SGHRS and CDR2 YFSETQ. CDR3 region: CASSLSSGGPGGEQYF. CDR3 coding DNA: TGCGCCAGCAGCTTATCAAGCGGGGGGCCCGGCGGCGAGCAGTACTTC.

This clone was seen a handful of times. The chain employs TRBV5-6 and TRBJ1-1, with 12 bases lining up with TRBD1. Germline V CDR1 and CDR2: SGHDT, YYEEEE. This CDR3 contains 17 residues. The V segment lost 3 bases and the J segment 4 bases; nucleotides outside the gene matches: 10. CDR3 coding DNA: TGTGCCAGCAGCTCTGGGACAGGGGGCTTGAAGAGCACTGAAGCTTTCTTT. Amino acid sequence: CASSSGTGGLKSTEAFF.

The V and J genes are TRBV18 and TRBJ1-5; possible D gene TRBD1, 5 bases. This CDR3 contains 14 residues. Germline V lookup: CDR1 KGHSH, CDR2 LQKENI. V was shortened by 4 bases and J by 6 bases, with 13 bases between the two germline ends. Here the CDR3 reads CASSQSPTGQPQHF. The CDR3 bases are TGTGCCAGCTCACAATCGCCTACAGGTCAGCCCCAGCATTTT.

The chain uses TRBV6-6 and TRBJ1-6; possibly TRBD1 for D (5 bases). In germline, CDR1 is MNHNY, CDR2 SVGAGI (reference sequence). The CDR3 sequence is 15 residues long. V gave up 0 bases and J gave up 10 bases, with 13 bases separating them. CDR3 sequence: CASSYSSGNISPLHF. In DNA, the CDR3 is TGTGCCAGCAGTTACTCGTCAGGGAATATATCACCCCTCCACTTT.

This clone was observed once. The V gene is TRBV6-5, the J gene TRBJ2-5, with 11 nucleotides matching TRBD2. The junction had 4 bases not matched to a gene; V was cut back by 7 bases and J by 0 bases. The CDR3 length is 15 residues. CDR1 is MNHEY and CDR2 is SVGAGI in the germline V gene. This chain's CDR3 is CASMVAGGYQETQYF. CDR3 in DNA: TGTGCCAGCATGGTAGCGGGGGGGTACCAAGAGACCCAGTACTTC.

This clone turned up a few times. The CDR3 region has the DNA TGTGCCAGCGGGCCAGGGGGATCGGGGAGCAATCAGCCCCAGCATTTT. It is translated as CASGPGGSGSNQPQHF. The rearrangement uses TRBV6-6 and TRBJ1-5; TRBD1 matches at 7 bases. V lost 8 bases to trimming and J lost 1 base; unmatched junction nucleotides: 11. Looked up from germline, CDR1 is MNHNY and CDR2 is SVGAGI (reference sequence). This CDR3 region has 16 residues.

The chain has TRBV29-1 and TRBJ1-4, with 7 bases matching TRBD1. CDR1 is SQVTM and CDR2 is ANQGSEA in the germline V gene. V lost 4 bases to trimming and J lost 0 bases; unmatched junction nucleotides: 2. The CDR3 contains 14 residues. The CDR3 here is CSVGTGATNEKLFF. The CDR3 coding sequence is TGCAGCGTTGGGACAGGAGCAACTAATGAAAAACTGTTTTTT.

The V gene is TRBV25-1, the J gene TRBJ1-2; D is unclear. This CDR3 comprises 16 residues. Trimming left V 5 bases short and J 5 bases short, with 21 bases between. Germline V gives CDR1 MGHDK, CDR2 SYGVNS. The CDR3 sequence: CASSLAATFSNYGYTF. For the CDR3, the DNA is TGTGCCAGCAGTCTTGCAGCGACCTTTTCGAATTATGGCTACACCTTC.

The CDR3 nucleotides read TGTGCCAGCAGCCTACCAGACCGTGGACAGGGCGATGAGCAGTTCTTC. The encoded protein is CASSLPDRGQGDEQFF. The genes are TRBV7-9 and TRBJ2-1; TRBD1 matches 8 bases. The CDR3 covers 16 residues. V was clipped by 5 bases and J by 8 bases; unmatched bases: 14. CDR1 is SEHNR and CDR2 is FQNEAQ in the germline V gene (reference sequence).

The V call is TRBV6-1, the J call TRBJ2-2; D is possibly TRBD1 (6 bases). V gave up 6 bases and J gave up 0 bases, with 8 bases separating them. This CDR3 is 14 amino acids long. Germline-derived CDR1 and CDR2 are MNHNS and SASEGT. The chain's CDR3 is CASRGHANTGELFF. Written as DNA, the CDR3 is TGTGCCAGCAGGGGACACGCGAACACCGGGGAGCTGTTTTTT.

This clone was detected only a few times. The chain couples TRBV6-5 to TRBJ1-3; possible D gene TRBD1, 5 bases. Trimming removed 0 bases from V and 2 bases from J, with 11 bases in between. Per germline, CDR1 MNHEY and CDR2 SVGAGI. This CDR3 contains 16 residues. Here the CDR3 DNA reads TGTGCCAGCAGTTACTCCCGGGGGAGGGCTGGAAACACCATATATTTT. The encoded protein is CASSYSRGRAGNTIYF.

The V and J genes are TRBV2 and TRBJ1-1; 7 bases line up with TRBD1. Germline CDR1 is SNHLY and CDR2 is FYNNEI. J gave up 2 bases and V 7 bases, and 4 bases lay outside the gene matches. This CDR3 spans 13 amino acids. CDR3 region: CASTRDRNTEAFF. The CDR3 nucleotides are TGTGCCAGCACCCGGGACAGAAACACTGAAGCTTTCTTT.